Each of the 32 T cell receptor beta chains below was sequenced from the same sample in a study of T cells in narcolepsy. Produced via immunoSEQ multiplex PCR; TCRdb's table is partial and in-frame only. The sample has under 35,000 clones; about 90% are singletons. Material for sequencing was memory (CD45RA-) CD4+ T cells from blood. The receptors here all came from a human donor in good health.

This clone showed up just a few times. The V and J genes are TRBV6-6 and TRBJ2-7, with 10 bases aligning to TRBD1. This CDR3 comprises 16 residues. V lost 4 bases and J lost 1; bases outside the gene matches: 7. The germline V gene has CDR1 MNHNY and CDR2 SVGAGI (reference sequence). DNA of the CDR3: TGTGCCAGCAGTTCTGGGACAGGGGATGGGTCCTACGAGCAGTACTTC. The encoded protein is CASSSGTGDGSYEQYF.

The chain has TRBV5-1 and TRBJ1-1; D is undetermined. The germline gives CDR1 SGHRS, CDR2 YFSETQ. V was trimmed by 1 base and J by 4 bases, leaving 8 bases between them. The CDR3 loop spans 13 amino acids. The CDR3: CASSLYVRTEAFF. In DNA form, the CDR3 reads TGCGCCAGCAGCTTGTATGTACGCACTGAAGCTTTCTTT.

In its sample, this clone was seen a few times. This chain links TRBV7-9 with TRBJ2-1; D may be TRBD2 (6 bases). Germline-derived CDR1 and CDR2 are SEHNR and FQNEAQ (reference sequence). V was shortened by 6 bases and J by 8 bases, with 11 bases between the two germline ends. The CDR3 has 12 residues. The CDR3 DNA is TGTGCCAGCAGTTTTGGAGGGGATGAGCAGTTCTTC. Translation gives CASSFGGDEQFF. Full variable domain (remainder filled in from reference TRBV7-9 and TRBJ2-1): DTGVSQNPRHKITKRGQNVTFRCDPISEHNRLYWYRQTLGQGPEFLTYFQNEAQLEKSRLLSDRFSAERPKGSFSTLEIQRTEQGDSAMYLCASSFGGDEQFFGPGTRLTVL.

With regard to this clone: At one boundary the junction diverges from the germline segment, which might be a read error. This CDR3 is CAGRQGITGELFF. The CDR3 DNA is TGCGCCGGCAGACAGGGAATAACCGGGGAGCTGTTTTTT. This sequence joins TRBV5-1 and TRBJ2-2; 7 nucleotides match TRBD1. The CDR3 loop spans 13 amino acids. In germline, CDR1 is SGHRS, CDR2 YFSETQ.

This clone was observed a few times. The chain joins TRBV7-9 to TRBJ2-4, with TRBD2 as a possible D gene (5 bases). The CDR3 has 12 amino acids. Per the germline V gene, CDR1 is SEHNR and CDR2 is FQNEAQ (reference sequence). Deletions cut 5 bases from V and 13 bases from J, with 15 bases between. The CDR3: CASSLSTRRQYF. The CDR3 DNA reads TGTGCCAGCAGCCTCTCGACGCGGAGGCAGTACTTC.

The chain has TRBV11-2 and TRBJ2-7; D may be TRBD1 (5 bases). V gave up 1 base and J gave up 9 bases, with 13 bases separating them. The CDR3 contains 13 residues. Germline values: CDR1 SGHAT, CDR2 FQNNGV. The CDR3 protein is CASSLVGLRVQYF. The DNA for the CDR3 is TGTGCCAGCAGCTTAGTGGGGCTACGAGTGCAGTACTTC.

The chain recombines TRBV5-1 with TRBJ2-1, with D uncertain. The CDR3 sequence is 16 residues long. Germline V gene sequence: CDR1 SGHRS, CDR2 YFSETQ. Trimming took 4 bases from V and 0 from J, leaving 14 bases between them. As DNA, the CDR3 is TGCGCCAGCAGCCCCGTAGACGGCAGCTCCTACAATGAGCAGTTCTTC. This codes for CASSPVDGSSYNEQFF.

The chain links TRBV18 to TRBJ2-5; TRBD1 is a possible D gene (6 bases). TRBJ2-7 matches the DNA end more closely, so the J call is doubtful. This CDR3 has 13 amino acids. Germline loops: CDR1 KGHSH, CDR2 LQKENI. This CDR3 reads CASSPGQTYEQYF. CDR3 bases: TGTGCCAGCTCACCAGGACAGACCTACGAGCAGTACTTC.

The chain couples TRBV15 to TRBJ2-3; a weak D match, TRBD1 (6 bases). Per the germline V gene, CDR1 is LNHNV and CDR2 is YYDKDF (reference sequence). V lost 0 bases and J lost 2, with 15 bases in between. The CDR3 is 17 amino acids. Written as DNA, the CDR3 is TGTGCCACCAGCAGAGATGGGTGGGACAATCACACAGATACGCAGTATTTT. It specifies CATSRDGWDNHTDTQYF.

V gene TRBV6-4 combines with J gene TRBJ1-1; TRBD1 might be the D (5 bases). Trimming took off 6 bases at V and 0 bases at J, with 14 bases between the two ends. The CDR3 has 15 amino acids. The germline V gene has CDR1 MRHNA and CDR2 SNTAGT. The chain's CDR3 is CASRDHGDLNTEAFF. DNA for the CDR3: TGTGCCAGCAGGGACCATGGGGACTTGAACACTGAAGCTTTCTTT.

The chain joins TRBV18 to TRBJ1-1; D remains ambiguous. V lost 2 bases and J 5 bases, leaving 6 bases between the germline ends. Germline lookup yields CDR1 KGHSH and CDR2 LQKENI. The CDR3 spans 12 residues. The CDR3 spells CASSPGMTEAFF. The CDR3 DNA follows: TGTGCCAGCTCACCAGGGATGACTGAAGCTTTCTTT. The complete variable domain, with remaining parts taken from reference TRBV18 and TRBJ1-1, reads NAGVMQNPRHLVRRRGQEARLRCSPMKGHSHVYWYRQLPEEGLKFMVYLQKENIIDESGMPKERFSAEFPKEGPSILRIQQVVRGDSAAYFCASSPGMTEAFFGQGTRLTVV.

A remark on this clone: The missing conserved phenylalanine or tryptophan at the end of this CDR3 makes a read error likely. The CDR3 DNA follows: TGTGCCAGCAGCTTATCGTCTATCGGGGGTGATACGCAGTATTTA. Translated: CASSLSSIGGDTQYL. The chain is built from TRBV7-2 and TRBJ2-3, with a tentative D call TRBD2 (6 bases). Germline-derived CDR1 and CDR2 are SGHTA and FQGNSA. This CDR3 contains 15 residues. V was shortened by 2 bases and J by 6 bases, with 15 bases between the two germline ends.

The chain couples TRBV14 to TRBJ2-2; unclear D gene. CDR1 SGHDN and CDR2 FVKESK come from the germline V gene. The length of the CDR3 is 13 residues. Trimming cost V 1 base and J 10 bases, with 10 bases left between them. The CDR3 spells CASSQGQSTELFF. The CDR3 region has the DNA TGTGCCAGCAGCCAAGGGCAATCGACGGAGCTGTTTTTT.

CDR3 nucleotide sequence: TGTGCCAGCAAGGGAATAACTGAAGCTTTCTTT. Amino acid sequence: CASKGITEAFF. The rearrangement joins TRBV25-1 to TRBJ1-1, with no clear D. Trimming removed 7 bases from V and 5 bases from J, with 8 bases in between. The CDR3 consists of 11 residues. Germline-derived CDR1 and CDR2 are MGHDK and SYGVNS.

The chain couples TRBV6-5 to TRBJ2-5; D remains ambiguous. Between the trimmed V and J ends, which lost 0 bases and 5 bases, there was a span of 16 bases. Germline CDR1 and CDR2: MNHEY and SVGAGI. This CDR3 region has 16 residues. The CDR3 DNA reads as TGTGCCAGCAGTTACTCGATGACCAGGATTTACGAGACCCAGTACTTC. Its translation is CASSYSMTRIYETQYF.

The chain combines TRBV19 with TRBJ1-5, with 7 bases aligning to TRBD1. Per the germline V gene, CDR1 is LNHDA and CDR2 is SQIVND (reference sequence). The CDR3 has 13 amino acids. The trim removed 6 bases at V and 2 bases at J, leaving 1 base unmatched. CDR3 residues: CASRGQGNQPQHF. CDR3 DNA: TGTGCCAGTAGAGGACAGGGCAATCAGCCCCAGCATTTT. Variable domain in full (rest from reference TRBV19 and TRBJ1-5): DGGITQSPKYLFRKEGQNVTLSCEQNLNHDAMYWYRQDPGQGLRLIYYSQIVNDFQKGDIAEGYSVSREKKESFPLTVTSAQKNPTAFYLCASRGQGNQPQHFGDGTRLSIL.

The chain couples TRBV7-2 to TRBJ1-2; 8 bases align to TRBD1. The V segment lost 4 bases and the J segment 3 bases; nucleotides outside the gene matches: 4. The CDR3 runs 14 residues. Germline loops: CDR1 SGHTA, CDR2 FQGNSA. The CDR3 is CASSWTGIDYGYTF. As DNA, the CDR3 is TGTGCCAGCAGCTGGACAGGGATAGACTATGGCTACACCTTC.

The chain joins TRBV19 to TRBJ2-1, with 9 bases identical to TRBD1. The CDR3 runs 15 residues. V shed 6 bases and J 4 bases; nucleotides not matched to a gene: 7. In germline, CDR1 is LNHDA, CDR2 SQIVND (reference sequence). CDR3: CASRSGQGRYNEQFF. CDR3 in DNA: TGTGCCAGTAGGTCCGGACAGGGGCGATACAATGAGCAGTTCTTC.

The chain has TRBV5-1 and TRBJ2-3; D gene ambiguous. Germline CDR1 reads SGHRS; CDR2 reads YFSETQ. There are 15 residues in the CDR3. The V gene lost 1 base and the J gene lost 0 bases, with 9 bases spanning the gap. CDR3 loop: CASSLPRTSTDTQYF. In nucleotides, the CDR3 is TGCGCCAGCAGCTTGCCCCGTACTAGCACAGATACGCAGTATTTT.

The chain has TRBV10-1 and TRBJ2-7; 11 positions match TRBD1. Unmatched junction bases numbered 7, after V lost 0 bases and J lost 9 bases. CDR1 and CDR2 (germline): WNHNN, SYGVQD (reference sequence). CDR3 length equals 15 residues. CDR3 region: CASSESGTGGFGQYF. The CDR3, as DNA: TGCGCCAGCAGTGAGTCAGGGACAGGGGGATTCGGGCAGTACTTC.

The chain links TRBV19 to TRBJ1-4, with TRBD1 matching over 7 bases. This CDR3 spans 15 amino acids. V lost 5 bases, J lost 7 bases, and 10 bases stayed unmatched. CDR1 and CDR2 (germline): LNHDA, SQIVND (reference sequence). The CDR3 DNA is TGTGCCAGTAGTGCCCGGACAGGAGGTGGTGAAAAACTGTTTTTT. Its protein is CASSARTGGGEKLFF.

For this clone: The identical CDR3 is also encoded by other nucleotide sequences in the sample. The CDR3 here is CASSLAGGETQYF. In nucleotides, the CDR3 is TGTGCCAGCAGCTTAGCGGGGGGGGAGACCCAGTACTTC. The rearrangement uses TRBV7-2 and TRBJ2-5, with TRBD2 matching 7 bases. Germline V gene sequence: CDR1 SGHTA, CDR2 FQGNSA. The ends lost 0 bases at V and 5 bases at J; junction bases unmatched: 0. The CDR3 loop spans 13 amino acids.

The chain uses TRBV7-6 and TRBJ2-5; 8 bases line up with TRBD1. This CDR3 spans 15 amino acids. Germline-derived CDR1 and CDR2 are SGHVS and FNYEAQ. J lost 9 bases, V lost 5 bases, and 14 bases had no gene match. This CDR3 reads CASSTGTGAPRAQYF. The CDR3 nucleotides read TGTGCCAGCAGCACCGGGACAGGCGCCCCCAGGGCCCAGTACTTC.

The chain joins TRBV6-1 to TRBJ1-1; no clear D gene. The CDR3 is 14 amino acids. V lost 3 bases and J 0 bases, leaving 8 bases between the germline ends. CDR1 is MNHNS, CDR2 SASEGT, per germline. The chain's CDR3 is CASSDSRMNTEAFF. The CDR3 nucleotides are TGTGCCAGCAGTGACAGCCGCATGAACACTGAAGCTTTCTTT.

CDR3 nucleotide sequence: TGTGCCTGGAGTTTACAGGGGGCGCGCGGGGAGCTGTTTTTT. Translation gives CAWSLQGARGELFF. V is TRBV30 and J is TRBJ2-2; 9 bases are a match to TRBD1. Germline assignment: CDR1 GTSNPN and CDR2 SVGIG (reference sequence). The CDR3 is 14 amino acids. V trimming: 2 bases; J trimming: 7 bases; junction bases outside the gene matches: 5.

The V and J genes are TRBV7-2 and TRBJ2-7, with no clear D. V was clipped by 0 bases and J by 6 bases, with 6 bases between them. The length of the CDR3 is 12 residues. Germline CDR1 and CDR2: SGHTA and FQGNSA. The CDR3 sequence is CASSLARREQYF. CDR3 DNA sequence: TGTGCCAGCAGCTTAGCGCGCCGCGAGCAGTACTTC.

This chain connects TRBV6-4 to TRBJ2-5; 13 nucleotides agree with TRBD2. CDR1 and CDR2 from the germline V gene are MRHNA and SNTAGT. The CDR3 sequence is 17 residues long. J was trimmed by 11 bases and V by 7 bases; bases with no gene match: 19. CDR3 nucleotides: TGTGCCAGCATCCTCGTTCAGACTAGCGGGAGGCTCTGGGAGCAGTACTTC. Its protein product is CASILVQTSGRLWEQYF.

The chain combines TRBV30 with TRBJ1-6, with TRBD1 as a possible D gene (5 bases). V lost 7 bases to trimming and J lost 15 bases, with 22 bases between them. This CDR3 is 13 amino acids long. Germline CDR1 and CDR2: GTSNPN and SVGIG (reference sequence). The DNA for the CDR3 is TGTGCCTCGACCTTTCTGGGGCCCTCGGTCCTCCACTTT. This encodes CASTFLGPSVLHF.

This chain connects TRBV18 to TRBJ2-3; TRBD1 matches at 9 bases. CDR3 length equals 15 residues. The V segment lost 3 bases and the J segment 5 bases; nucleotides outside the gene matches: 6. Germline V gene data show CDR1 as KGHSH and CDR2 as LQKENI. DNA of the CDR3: TGTGCCAGCTCACCCGGGACAGGGATTTTAGATACGCAGTATTTT. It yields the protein CASSPGTGILDTQYF.

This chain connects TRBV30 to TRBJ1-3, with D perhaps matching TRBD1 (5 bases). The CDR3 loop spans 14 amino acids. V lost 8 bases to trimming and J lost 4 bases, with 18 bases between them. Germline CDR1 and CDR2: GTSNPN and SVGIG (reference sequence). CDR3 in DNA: TGTGCCCGGGGATTGGGGGGTTCAGGAAACACCATATATTTT. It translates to CARGLGGSGNTIYF.

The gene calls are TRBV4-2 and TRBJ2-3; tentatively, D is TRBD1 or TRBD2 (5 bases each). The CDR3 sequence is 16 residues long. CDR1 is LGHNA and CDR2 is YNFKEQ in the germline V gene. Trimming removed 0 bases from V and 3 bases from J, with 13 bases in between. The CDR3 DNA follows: TGTGCCAGCAGCCAAGATCGGGACCTAAGGACAGATACGCAGTATTTT. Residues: CASSQDRDLRTDTQYF.

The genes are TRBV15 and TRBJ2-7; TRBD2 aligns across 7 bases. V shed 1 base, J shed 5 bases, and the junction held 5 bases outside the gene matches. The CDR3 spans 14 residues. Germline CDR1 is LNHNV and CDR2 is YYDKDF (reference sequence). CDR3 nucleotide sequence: TGTGCCACCAGCAGAGGGTCAGGGAGGGACGAGCAGTACTTC. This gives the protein CATSRGSGRDEQYF.